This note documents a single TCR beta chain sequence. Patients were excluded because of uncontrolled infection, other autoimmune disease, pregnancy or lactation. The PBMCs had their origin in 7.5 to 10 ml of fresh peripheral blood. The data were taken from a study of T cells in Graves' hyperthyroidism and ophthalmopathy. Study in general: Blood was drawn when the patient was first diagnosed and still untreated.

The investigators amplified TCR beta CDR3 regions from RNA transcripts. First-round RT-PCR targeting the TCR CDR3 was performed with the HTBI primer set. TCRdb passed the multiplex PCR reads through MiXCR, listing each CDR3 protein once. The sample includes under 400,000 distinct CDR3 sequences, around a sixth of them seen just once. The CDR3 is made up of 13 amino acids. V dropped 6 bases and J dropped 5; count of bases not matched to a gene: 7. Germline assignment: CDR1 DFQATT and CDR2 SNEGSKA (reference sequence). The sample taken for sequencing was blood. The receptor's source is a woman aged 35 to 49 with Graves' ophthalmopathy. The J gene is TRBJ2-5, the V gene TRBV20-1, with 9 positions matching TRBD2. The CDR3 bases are TGCAGTGCCTCAGCGGGAGGTAGTGAGACCCAGTACTTC. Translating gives CSASAGGSETQYF.